The 25 T cell receptor beta chains presented below share a single source sample, sequenced in a study of cytomegalovirus exposure and HLA in healthy donors. Some clones are missing from TCRdb's copy, which holds only in-frame ones; the method was immunoSEQ multiplex PCR. The sample includes 200,000 to 250,000 clones, 90% to 95% seen only once; the top ten take around 1.1%. Sequenced material: PBMCs. These receptors all stem from a woman between 18 and 30 years old in good health and CMV-seronegative.

The gene calls are TRBV28 and TRBJ2-7, with D perhaps matching TRBD1 (5 bases). The germline V gene encodes CDR1 MDHEN and CDR2 SYDVKM. There are 15 residues in the CDR3. V was trimmed by 4 bases and J by 5 bases, leaving 18 bases between them. The CDR3 DNA reads as TGTGCCAGCAGTTACCCAGCGCAGGGTTCAGACGAGCAGTACTTC. Residues: CASSYPAQGSDEQYF.

The V call is TRBV5-8, the J call TRBJ2-5, with TRBD1 identical over 7 bases. The CDR3 covers 14 residues. Germline V gene lookup returns CDR1 SGHTS and CDR2 YDEGEE. With V trimmed by 4 bases and J by 4 bases, 7 bases remained unmatched. The CDR3 is CASSAGQVPETQYF. In nucleotides, the CDR3 is TGTGCCAGCAGCGCCGGACAGGTTCCAGAGACCCAGTACTTC.

The V gene is TRBV10-3, the J gene TRBJ1-2, with D uncertain. V dropped 7 bases and J dropped 0 bases, with 9 bases sitting between them. Germline V gene sequence: CDR1 ENHRY, CDR2 SYGVKD. This CDR3 comprises 13 residues. The CDR3 DNA reads as TGTGCCATCAACGTGGGAGCTAACTATGGCTACACCTTC. Its translation: CAINVGANYGYTF.

This clone was counted a few times. The chain joins TRBV9 to TRBJ1-5, with D possibly TRBD1 on 5 matching bases. Germline CDR1 reads SGDLS; CDR2 reads YYNGEE. Trimming left V 0 bases short and J 7 bases short, with 11 bases between. The CDR3 totals 14 residues. DNA of the CDR3: TGTGCCAGCAGCGTAGACGGGGGAGGACAGCCCCAGCATTTT. It translates to CASSVDGGGQPQHF.

With regard to this clone: In the same sample, other DNA sequences code for this CDR3. The gene calls are TRBV27 and TRBJ1-1, with D perhaps TRBD1 (5 bases). Germline V gene lookup returns CDR1 MNHEY and CDR2 SMNVEV (reference sequence). CDR3 length equals 15 residues. V was clipped by 0 bases and J by 2 bases, with 10 bases between them. CDR3 coding DNA: TGTGCCAGCAGTTTATCGGGGGGGGTTAACACTGAAGCTTTCTTT. Its protein product is CASSLSGGVNTEAFF.

The gene calls are TRBV27 and TRBJ2-5; 11 positions agree with TRBD2. Germline V gives CDR1 MNHEY, CDR2 SMNVEV (reference sequence). This CDR3 is built from 14 residues. V shed 8 bases and J 5 bases; nucleotides not matched to a gene: 7. CDR3 in DNA: TGTGCCAGCCGCTCTCTAGCGGGAGGCGAGACCCAGTACTTC. Protein sequence: CASRSLAGGETQYF.

The rearrangement links TRBV10-3 to TRBJ2-7, with 9 nucleotides matching TRBD2. This CDR3 spans 14 amino acids. The germline gives CDR1 ENHRY, CDR2 SYGVKD. J gave up 6 bases and V 4 bases, and 7 bases lay outside the gene matches. CDR3 amino acids: CAISARREGREQYF. CDR3 coding DNA: TGTGCCATCAGTGCTCGGCGGGAGGGGCGCGAGCAGTACTTC.

The rearrangement uses TRBV19 and TRBJ2-7; 7 nucleotides align to TRBD2. Per germline, CDR1 LNHDA and CDR2 SQIVND (reference sequence). V was clipped by 6 bases and J by 0 bases; unmatched bases: 5. This CDR3 is built from 14 residues. CDR3 coding DNA: TGTGCCAGTAGGGACGGGGGGTACTCCTACGAGCAGTACTTC. Its translation: CASRDGGYSYEQYF.

The V call is TRBV7-9, the J call TRBJ2-7; 7 nucleotides match TRBD1. CDR1 and CDR2 (germline): SEHNR, FQNEAQ (reference sequence). This CDR3 is 15 amino acids long. The J segment lost 0 bases and the V segment lost 6 bases, leaving 8 bases of the junction unmatched. The CDR3 spells CASSPPGTASYEQYF. CDR3 DNA: TGTGCCAGCAGTCCCCCCGGGACAGCCTCCTACGAGCAGTACTTC.

CDR3 region: CASSYSHLAGAYEQYF. DNA for the CDR3: TGTGCCAGCAGTTACTCCCACCTAGCGGGAGCGTACGAGCAGTACTTC. The gene calls are TRBV6-5 and TRBJ2-7, with TRBD2 matching over 10 bases. Trimming at V came to 0 bases and at J to 4 bases, leaving 6 bases not matched to a gene. The CDR3 sequence is 16 residues long. Germline-derived CDR1 and CDR2 are MNHEY and SVGAGI.

The chain combines TRBV5-1 with TRBJ1-2, with 11 bases fitting TRBD1. After removal of 5 bases from V and 7 bases from J, the junction contained 7 bases not matched to a gene. Germline values: CDR1 SGHRS, CDR2 YFSETQ. The CDR3 spans 14 residues. The CDR3 coding sequence is TGCGCCAGCAGTCCGGGACAGGGGGTAGGTGGCTACACCTTC. It codes for CASSPGQGVGGYTF. Full variable domain (missing parts from reference TRBV5-1 and TRBJ1-2): KAGVTQTPRYLIKTRGQQVTLSCSPISGHRSVSWYQQTPGQGLQFLFEYFSETQRNKGNFPGRFSGRQFSNSRSEMNVSTLELGDSALYLCASSPGQGVGGYTFGSGTRLTVV.

The chain is built from TRBV7-8 and TRBJ2-7, with TRBD2 matching 8 bases. V trimming: 10 bases; J trimming: 3 bases; junction bases outside the gene matches: 8. Per the germline V gene, CDR1 is SGHVS and CDR2 is FQNEAQ. The CDR3 is 13 residues long. CDR3 residues: CATSGLAGYEQYF. The CDR3 coding sequence is TGTGCCACCTCTGGGCTAGCGGGCTACGAGCAGTACTTC.

The rearrangement joins TRBV27 to TRBJ1-5; the match to TRBD1 covers 10 bases. In germline, CDR1 is MNHEY, CDR2 SMNVEV (reference sequence). The CDR3 has 15 residues. Trimming at V came to 4 bases and at J to 5 bases, leaving 5 bases not matched to a gene. The CDR3 protein is CASSSGTGAYQPQHF. CDR3 coding DNA: TGTGCCAGCAGTTCCGGGACAGGGGCGTATCAGCCCCAGCATTTT.

The V gene is TRBV5-1, the J gene TRBJ2-5, with TRBD1 matching over 7 bases. From germline, CDR1 is SGHRS and CDR2 YFSETQ. J was trimmed by 5 bases and V by 4 bases; bases with no gene match: 8. This CDR3 spans 14 amino acids. CDR3 DNA sequence: TGCGCCAGCAGCCAGGCAGGGGGTCTGGAGACCCAGTACTTC. Translated: CASSQAGGLETQYF. The full variable domain, with the rest looked up from reference TRBV5-1 and TRBJ2-5, is KAGVTQTPRYLIKTRGQQVTLSCSPISGHRSVSWYQQTPGQGLQFLFEYFSETQRNKGNFPGRFSGRQFSNSRSEMNVSTLELGDSALYLCASSQAGGLETQYFGPGTRLLVL.

This rearrangement joins TRBV12-5 to TRBJ1-1; D remains unclear. Trimming removed 4 bases at V and 1 base at J, with 7 bases between. Germline CDR1 and CDR2: LGHNT and FRNRAP. The CDR3 runs 13 residues. This chain's CDR3 is CASGSRGNTEAFF. CDR3 DNA sequence: TGTGCTAGTGGTTCGCGTGGGAACACTGAAGCTTTCTTT.

The V and J genes are TRBV11-3 and TRBJ2-3; weak D call: TRBD1 (6 bases). CDR1 is SGHNT, CDR2 YENEEA, per germline. There are 14 residues in the CDR3. Between the trimmed V and J ends, which lost 3 bases and 0 bases, there was a span of 7 bases. Here the CDR3 reads CASSLQGSTDTQYF. CDR3 DNA sequence: TGTGCCAGCAGCTTGCAGGGGAGCACAGATACGCAGTATTTT.

This chain uses TRBV19 with TRBJ2-1; TRBD1 is a possible D gene (5 bases). Germline V gene data show CDR1 as LNHDA and CDR2 as SQIVND (reference sequence). Trimming took 6 bases from V and 3 from J, leaving 9 bases between them. The CDR3 runs to 13 residues. In DNA, the CDR3 is TGTGCCAGTAGAACGGACATCTACAATGAGCAGTTCTTC. As protein: CASRTDIYNEQFF.

This clone was recorded only once. The genes are TRBV30 and TRBJ2-7; TRBD1 matches 9 bases. Per the germline V gene, CDR1 is GTSNPN and CDR2 is SVGIG (reference sequence). Trimming at V came to 3 bases and at J to 5 bases, leaving 8 bases not matched to a gene. The CDR3 has 14 residues. The CDR3 sequence is CAWRSGTGYHEQYF. The CDR3 DNA sequence: TGTGCCTGGAGGAGTGGGACAGGGTACCACGAGCAGTACTTC.

CDR3 amino acids: CAISVSRRVFSGELFF. The CDR3 nucleotides are TGTGCCATCAGTGTTAGCCGGCGAGTTTTCTCCGGGGAGCTGTTTTTT. The rearrangement joins TRBV10-3 to TRBJ2-2; no reliable D call. The V end lost 4 bases, the J end lost 6 bases, and 18 bases lay between the germline ends. The germline gives CDR1 ENHRY, CDR2 SYGVKD. The CDR3 sequence is 16 residues long.

V is TRBV6-1 and J is TRBJ1-1, with D possibly TRBD1 on 5 matching bases. This CDR3 contains 17 residues. Deletions cut 1 base from V and 3 bases from J, with 18 bases between. Germline CDR1 is MNHNS and CDR2 is SASEGT. The CDR3 bases are TGTGCCAGCAGTGAAGGCAAAGGGGTCAGGAGGGACACTGAAGCTTTCTTT. Translating gives CASSEGKGVRRDTEAFF.

This clone was counted once. The chain joins TRBV4-2 to TRBJ1-5; TRBD1 might be the D (6 bases). This CDR3 has 15 amino acids. Trimming removed 0 bases from V and 5 bases from J, with 11 bases in between. Germline CDR1 reads LGHNA; CDR2 reads YNFKEQ. CDR3 coding DNA: TGTGCCAGCAGCCAAGATCAGGGGAGCTATCAGCCCCAGCATTTT. Translation: CASSQDQGSYQPQHF.

The chain combines TRBV28 with TRBJ1-2; 8 bases agree with TRBD1. This CDR3 spans 14 amino acids. Germline lookup yields CDR1 MDHEN and CDR2 SYDVKM. The junction had 8 bases not matched to a gene; V was cut back by 6 bases and J by 5 bases. The chain's CDR3 is CASRETGVIYGYTF. Here the CDR3 DNA reads TGTGCCAGCAGGGAGACAGGGGTAATTTATGGCTACACCTTC.

The chain uses TRBV15 and TRBJ2-7; 9 bases are a match to TRBD1. The length of the CDR3 is 14 residues. Germline values: CDR1 LNHNV, CDR2 YYDKDF (reference sequence). Losses at the gene ends were 8 bases for V and 2 bases for J; bases not matched to a gene: 7. The CDR3 coding sequence is TGTGCCACCCGTGCCGGGACAGGGACCTACGAGCAGTACTTC. Translated: CATRAGTGTYEQYF.

The chain employs TRBV30 and TRBJ1-1; D not resolved. Germline V lookup: CDR1 GTSNPN, CDR2 SVGIG (reference sequence). V lost 4 bases and J lost 2, with 17 bases in between. CDR3 size: 15 residues. The CDR3 is CAWTNGFRGNTEAFF. The CDR3 DNA is TGTGCCTGGACCAACGGTTTTCGGGGAAACACTGAAGCTTTCTTT.

V and J are TRBV18 and TRBJ2-3; perhaps TRBD1 as D (5 bases). The CDR3 loop spans 15 amino acids. Between the trimmed V and J ends, which lost 8 bases and 0 bases, there was a span of 15 bases. The germline V gene has CDR1 KGHSH and CDR2 LQKENI. In DNA, the CDR3 is TGTGCCAGCCGCAAGACAGCGTTTAGCACAGATACGCAGTATTTT. It yields the protein CASRKTAFSTDTQYF.